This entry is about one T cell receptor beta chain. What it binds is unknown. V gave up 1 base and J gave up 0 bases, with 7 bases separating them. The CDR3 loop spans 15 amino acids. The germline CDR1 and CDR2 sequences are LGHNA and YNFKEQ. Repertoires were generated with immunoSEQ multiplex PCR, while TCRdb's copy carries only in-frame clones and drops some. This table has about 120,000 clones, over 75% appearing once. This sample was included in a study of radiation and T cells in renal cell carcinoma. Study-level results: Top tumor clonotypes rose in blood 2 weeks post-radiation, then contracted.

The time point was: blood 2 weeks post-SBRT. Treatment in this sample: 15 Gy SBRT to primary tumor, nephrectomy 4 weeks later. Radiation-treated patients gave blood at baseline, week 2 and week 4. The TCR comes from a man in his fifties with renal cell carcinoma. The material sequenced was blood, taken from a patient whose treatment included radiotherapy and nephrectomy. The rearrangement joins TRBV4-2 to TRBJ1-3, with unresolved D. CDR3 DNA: TGTGCCAGCAGCCAAGTTGACACCTCTGGAAACACCATATATTTT. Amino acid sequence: CASSQVDTSGNTIYF.